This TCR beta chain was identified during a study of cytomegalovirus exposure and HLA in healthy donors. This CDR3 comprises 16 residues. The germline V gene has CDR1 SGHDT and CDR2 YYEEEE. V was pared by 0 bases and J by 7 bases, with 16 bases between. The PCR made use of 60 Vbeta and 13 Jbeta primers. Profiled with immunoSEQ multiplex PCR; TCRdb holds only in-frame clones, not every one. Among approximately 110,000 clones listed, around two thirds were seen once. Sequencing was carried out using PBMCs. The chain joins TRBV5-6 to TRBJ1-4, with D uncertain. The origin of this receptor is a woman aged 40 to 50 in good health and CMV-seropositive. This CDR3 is CASSLGQVWAIEKLFF. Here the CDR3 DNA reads TGTGCCAGCAGCTTGGGGCAGGTCTGGGCAATTGAAAAACTGTTTTTT.